The clone carrying this T cell receptor (beta chain) was recorded at least ten times. Its antigen is unknown. This specimen belongs to a study of CD8+CD57+ T cells in acquired aplastic anemia. Study-level information: Sorting CD4+ and CD8+ cells gave DNA averaging approximately 3 ug.

The study's findings and limits: Significance was not reached for CD8+ Simpson's diversity between patients and controls. Overlapping CD8+ CDR3 repertoires of patients and controls contained roughly 29 shared sequences.

Genomic DNA, the template, was used for profiling of the TCR beta VDJ and CDR3. TCRdb passed the reads through MiXCR, listing each CDR3 protein once. The sample lists about 130,000 distinct CDR3 sequences; around 48% were seen once. The CDR3 covers 12 residues. Germline values: CDR1 PRHDT, CDR2 FYEKMQ (reference sequence). The V and J ends lost 5 bases and 5 bases, in that order; junction bases with no gene match: 3. Material: sorted CD4+, CD8+, or CD8+CD57+ T cells (not recorded which) from PBMCs. The source of this sequence is a human donor in good health, serving as a control. V is TRBV13 and J is TRBJ2-7, with 7 positions matching TRBD1. The CDR3 nucleotides read TGTGCCAGCAGCCCAGACAGGGACGAGCAGTACTTC. This codes for CASSPDRDEQYF. Full variable domain (rest looked up from reference TRBV13 and TRBJ2-7): AAGVIQSPRHLIKEKRETATLKCYPIPRHDTVYWYQQGPGQDPQFLISFYEKMQSDKGSIPDRFSAQQFSDYHSELNMSSLELGDSALYFCASSPDRDEQYFGPGTRLTVT.